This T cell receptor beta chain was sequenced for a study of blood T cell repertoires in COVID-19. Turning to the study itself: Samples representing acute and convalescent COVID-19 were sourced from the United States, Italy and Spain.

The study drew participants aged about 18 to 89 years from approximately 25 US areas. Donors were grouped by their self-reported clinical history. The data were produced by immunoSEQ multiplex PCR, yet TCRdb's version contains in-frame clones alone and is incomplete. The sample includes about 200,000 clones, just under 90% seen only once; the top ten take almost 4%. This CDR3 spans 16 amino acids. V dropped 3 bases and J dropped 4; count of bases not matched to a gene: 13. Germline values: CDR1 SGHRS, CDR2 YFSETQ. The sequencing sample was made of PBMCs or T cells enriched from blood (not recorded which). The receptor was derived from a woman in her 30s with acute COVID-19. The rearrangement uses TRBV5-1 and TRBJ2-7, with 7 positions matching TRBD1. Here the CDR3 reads CASSSRGQAGRYEQYF. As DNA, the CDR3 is TGCGCCAGCAGCTCTCGTGGACAGGCTGGTAGATACGAGCAGTACTTC.